This T cell receptor (beta chain) was recovered during a study of blood T cell repertoires in COVID-19. The authors' processing: Cell counts per sample came from amplifying reference gene primers. Some clones are missing from TCRdb's copy, which holds only in-frame ones; the method was immunoSEQ multiplex PCR. The V and J calls and clone size were taken over from that table, and D and trimming were inferred from the DNA. The sample records roughly 78,000 clones, more than 85% being singletons. This CDR3 contains 15 residues. Germline V gene sequence: CDR1 SGHRS, CDR2 YFSETQ. V was shortened by 0 bases and J by 0 bases, with 8 bases between the two germline ends.

The TCR comes from a man in his 60s with acute or convalescent COVID-19. Sequencing was performed on peripheral blood. The V call is TRBV5-1, the J call TRBJ2-3; D not certain. The CDR3 region is CASSLDLPSTDTQYF. CDR3 DNA: TGCGCCAGCAGCTTGGATCTACCTAGCACAGATACGCAGTATTTT.